Following are 5 T cell receptor beta chains from one sample sequenced in a study of technical replicates of blood from four donors. Produced via immunoSEQ multiplex PCR; TCRdb's table is partial and in-frame only. The sample has 99,000 or so clones, roughly 96% seen once; the top ten hold roughly 0.2%. Sequenced input: T cells isolated from PBMCs. These receptors originate from a human donor in good health.

This chain connects TRBV7-2 to TRBJ2-7; D is undetermined. CDR1 and CDR2 (germline): SGHTA, FQGNSA. The CDR3 is made up of 13 amino acids. The V end lost 5 bases, the J end lost 5 bases, and 13 bases lay between the germline ends. CDR3 residues: CASSQQEGDEQYF. CDR3 coding DNA: TGTGCCAGCAGCCAACAAGAAGGAGACGAGCAGTACTTC.

CDR3 in DNA: TGTGCCAGCAGCCAAGATCTCGGTAGGGGGCTGAGAGAGACCCAGTACTTC. Translation: CASSQDLGRGLRETQYF. The gene calls are TRBV14 and TRBJ2-5; TRBD1 agrees at 7 bases. Germline CDR1 is SGHDN and CDR2 is FVKESK. V gave up 0 bases and J gave up 4 bases; unmatched junction bases: 11. The CDR3 consists of 17 residues.

The chain links TRBV18 to TRBJ1-1, with unresolved D. In germline, CDR1 is KGHSH, CDR2 LQKENI. V dropped 2 bases and J dropped 7 bases, with 8 bases sitting between them. The CDR3 runs to 12 residues. The CDR3 here is CASSPTDNEAFF. The CDR3 nucleotides are TGTGCCAGCTCACCAACAGACAATGAAGCTTTCTTT.

This clone was counted once. The chain carries TRBV5-6 and TRBJ2-1, with 7 bases identical to TRBD1. Germline trimming cut 2 bases from V and 6 bases from J; bases unmatched to any gene: 5. From germline, CDR1 is SGHDT and CDR2 YYEEEE. This CDR3 has 14 amino acids. DNA of the CDR3: TGTGCCAGCAGCTTTCTGGGACAGCGCAATGAGCAGTTCTTC. Residues: CASSFLGQRNEQFF.

CDR3 nucleotide sequence: TGTGCCAGCAGTCCCGGGACTAGCGGGAGAAGGAGCACAGATACGCAGTATTTT. Its protein product is CASSPGTSGRRSTDTQYF. The chain employs TRBV28 and TRBJ2-3, with 14 positions matching TRBD2. The CDR3 consists of 18 residues. The V gene's germline CDR1 is MDHEN and CDR2 SYDVKM. The V segment lost 5 bases and the J segment 0 bases; nucleotides outside the gene matches: 7.